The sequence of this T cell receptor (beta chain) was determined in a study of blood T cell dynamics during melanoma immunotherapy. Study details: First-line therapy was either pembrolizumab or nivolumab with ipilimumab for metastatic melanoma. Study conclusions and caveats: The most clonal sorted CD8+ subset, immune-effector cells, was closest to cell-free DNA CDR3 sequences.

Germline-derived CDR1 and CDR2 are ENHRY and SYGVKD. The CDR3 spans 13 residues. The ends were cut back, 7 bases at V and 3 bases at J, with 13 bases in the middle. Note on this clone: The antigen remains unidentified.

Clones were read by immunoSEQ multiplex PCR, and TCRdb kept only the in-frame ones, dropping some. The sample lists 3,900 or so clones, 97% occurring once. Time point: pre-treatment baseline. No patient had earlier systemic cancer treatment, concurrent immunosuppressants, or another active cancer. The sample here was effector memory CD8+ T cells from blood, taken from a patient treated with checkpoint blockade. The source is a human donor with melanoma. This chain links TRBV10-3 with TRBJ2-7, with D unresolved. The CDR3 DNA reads TGTGCCATCACTCCAGACGAGCTCTACGAGCAGTACTTC. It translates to CAITPDELYEQYF.